Each of the 19 T cell receptor beta chains below was sequenced from the same sample in a study of regulatory T cells in long-lasting Graves disease. TCR beta libraries were built with iRepertoire HTBI primers and Arm-PCR of CDR3 regions. TCRdb reprocessed the multiplex PCR reads via MiXCR and lists one record per CDR3 protein. The sample records about 240,000 distinct CDR3 sequences, 20% being singletons. Time point noted: newly diagnosed GD, antithyroid drugs for less than 3 months. The TCR library was made from RNA that had been extracted from PBMCs in TRIzol. The sample consisted of peripheral blood mononuclear cells (PBMCs), taken at new diagnosis, from a patient treated with antithyroid drugs. The receptors were gathered from a female donor with Graves disease.

This clonotype was detected ten times or more. The V call is TRBV29-1, the J call TRBJ2-7; tentatively, D is TRBD2 (6 bases). CDR1 and CDR2 (germline): SQVTM, ANQGSEA. The CDR3 is made up of 11 amino acids. Between the trimmed V and J ends, which lost 6 bases and 7 bases, there was a span of 13 bases. In DNA, the CDR3 is TGCAGCGTGCTCGGTGGAGGGGAGCAGTACTTC. This codes for CSVLGGGEQYF.

This clonotype was found many times. J is TRBJ2-2 and V is TRBV6-1; the D is unclear. Germline V gene data show CDR1 as MNHNS and CDR2 as SASEGT. V shed 7 bases and J shed 2 bases, with 14 bases lying between them. CDR3 length: 15 residues. Written as DNA, the CDR3 is TGTGCCAGCATTTCGTCCAGCCTCAACACCGGGGAGCTGTTTTTT. This gives the protein CASISSSLNTGELFF.

The V and J genes are TRBV6-2 or TRBV6-3 and TRBJ2-1; 7 bases fit TRBD1. V shed 5 bases and J 2 bases; nucleotides not matched to a gene: 6. The CDR3 runs 15 residues. Germline-derived CDR1 and CDR2 are MNHEY and SVGEGT. The CDR3 DNA reads as TGTGCCAGCAGTGTTTCGGGGACAGCCTACAATGAGCAGTTCTTC. Its translation: CASSVSGTAYNEQFF.

In this sample, this clonotype turned up a few times. The V call is TRBV18, the J call TRBJ2-5; 7 bases match TRBD2. This CDR3 spans 19 amino acids. In germline, CDR1 is KGHSH, CDR2 LQKENI. With 3 bases clipped from V and 3 bases from J, the junction kept 19 bases outside the gene matches. In DNA, the CDR3 is TGTGCCAGCTCACCCTCCTCCTTGGGCCCGCGGGGGAGTGAAGAGACCCAGTACTTC. This codes for CASSPSSLGPRGSEETQYF.

This clonotype was seen many times. This chain uses TRBV7-9 with TRBJ2-7; the match to TRBD2 covers 9 bases. V gave up 6 bases and J gave up 2 bases; unmatched junction bases: 8. This CDR3 spans 15 amino acids. Germline CDR1 is SEHNR and CDR2 is FQNEAQ (reference sequence). The CDR3 DNA reads as TGTGCCAGCAGTGCCAGCGGGGGGACTGCCTACGAGCAGTACTTC. Translating it yields CASSASGGTAYEQYF.

This clonotype was seen ten or more times. The V and J genes are TRBV12-3 or TRBV12-4 and TRBJ1-6; the match to TRBD1 covers 7 bases. The V gene end was trimmed by 6 bases and the J gene end by 6 bases; junction bases not matched to a gene: 14. This CDR3 region has 17 residues. The CDR3 DNA is TGTGCCAGCAGCATCTATAAGACAGGGATATTTAATTCACCCCTCCACTTT. Its translation is CASSIYKTGIFNSPLHF.

Concerning this clonotype itself: A much larger clone lies one base from this, so it may be a read error. This chain uses TRBV6-4 with TRBJ2-7; tentative D call: TRBD1 (6 bases). Germline V gene sequence: CDR1 MRHNA, CDR2 SNTAGT. The length of the CDR3 is 15 residues. The CDR3 sequence: CASTPHNREGYGQYF. The DNA for the CDR3 is TGTGCCAGCACCCCGCACAACAGGGAAGGCTACGGGCAGTACTTC.

There are many counts of this clonotype. The V and J genes are TRBV5-1 and TRBJ1-3, with D hard to call. Germline V lookup: CDR1 SGHRS, CDR2 YFSETQ. CDR3 size: 15 residues. Trimming removed 4 bases from V and 2 bases from J, with 13 bases in between. CDR3: CASSHERAPGNTIYF. As DNA, the CDR3 is TGCGCCAGCAGCCATGAACGGGCTCCTGGAAACACCATATATTTT.

This chain joins TRBV6-4 and TRBJ1-6; perhaps TRBD1 as D (6 bases). Germline CDR1 is MRHNA and CDR2 is SNTAGT. The CDR3 is made up of 15 amino acids. Trimming shortened V by 0 bases and J by 9 bases, and 12 bases separated the two germline ends. The chain's CDR3 is CASSDSTGLGSPLHF. The CDR3 DNA sequence: TGTGCCAGCAGTGACTCAACAGGGCTAGGTTCACCCCTCCACTTT.

This clonotype was observed at least ten times. The chain couples TRBV20-1 to TRBJ2-3, with D maybe TRBD1 (5 bases). The CDR3 length is 13 residues. The V end was cut by 3 bases, the J end by 2 bases, with 9 bases between. The germline V gene has CDR1 DFQATT and CDR2 SNEGSKA (reference sequence). In nucleotides, the CDR3 is TGCAGTGCTAGGGACACTTACACAGATACGCAGTATTTT. Translating gives CSARDTYTDTQYF.

This clonotype came up many times. The chain has TRBV5-5 and TRBJ2-5; D possibly corresponds to TRBD2 (5 bases). The CDR3 has 14 residues. Trimming shortened V by 0 bases and J by 6 bases, and 12 bases separated the two germline ends. CDR1 is SGHKS and CDR2 is YYEKEE in the germline V gene (reference sequence). The CDR3 nucleotides read TGTGCCAGCAGCTTGGGTTCCGGGATTAAGACCCAGTACTTC. This gives the protein CASSLGSGIKTQYF.

This clonotype was recorded at least ten times. The chain recombines TRBV7-3 with TRBJ1-3; D gene ambiguous. Germline assignment: CDR1 SGHTA and CDR2 FQGTGA. The germline V and J ends were trimmed by 1 base and 3 bases, with 4 bases remaining between them. The CDR3 runs 13 residues. Written as DNA, the CDR3 is TGTGCCAGCAGCTTAAGCGATGGAAACACCATATATTTT. Protein sequence: CASSLSDGNTIYF.

This clonotype occurred a few times. A much bigger clone sits one base away, suggesting this may be a read error. CDR3 sequence reads: CAGRKSTDTQYF. In DNA form, the CDR3 reads TGTGCCGGCAGGAAGAGCACAGATACGCAGTATTTT. V and J are TRBV2 and TRBJ2-3; D is undetermined. The CDR3 totals 12 residues. Germline-derived CDR1 and CDR2 are SNHLY and FYNNEI.

A note on this clonotype: A much more abundant neighbour one base away suggests this may be a read error. The chain uses TRBV6-1 and TRBJ2-7; TRBD1 agrees at 9 bases. There are 14 residues in the CDR3. CDR1 and CDR2 from the germline V gene are MNHNS and SASEGT. CDR3: CAGRTGTGSYEQYF. The CDR3 bases are TGTGCCGGCAGGACCGGGACAGGGAGCTACGAGCAGTACTTC.

This clonotype was seen many times. The chain uses TRBV9 and TRBJ2-5; 10 bases fit TRBD1. Trimming cost V 4 bases and J 5 bases; bases outside gene matches: 8. Germline V gives CDR1 SGDLS, CDR2 YYNGEE. The length of the CDR3 is 15 residues. The CDR3 nucleotides are TGTGCCAGCAGCCCCCGGACAGGGGGGTATGAGACCCAGTACTTC. This translates into CASSPRTGGYETQYF.

This clonotype has more than one count but fewer than ten. This may be a read error: a much more frequent sequence differs by one nucleotide. V and J are TRBV6-1 and TRBJ2-3; TRBD2 aligns across 8 bases. Losses at the gene ends were 5 bases for V and 4 bases for J; bases not matched to a gene: 8. CDR3 length: 15 amino acids. In germline, CDR1 is MNHNS, CDR2 SASEGT. CDR3 DNA sequence: TGTGCCAGCAGTACGCGGGAGGCCCGCGCAGATACGCAGTATTTT. Its translation is CASSTREARADTQYF.

This clonotype occurred many times. The rearrangement links TRBV27 to TRBJ2-7, with 8 bases fitting TRBD1. Germline V lookup: CDR1 MNHEY, CDR2 SMNVEV (reference sequence). Trimming took 3 bases from V and 4 from J; bases not matched to a gene: 8. CDR3 length equals 15 residues. In DNA form, the CDR3 reads TGTGCCAGCAGTTTTTCTCAGGGGGCTTTTTACGAGCAGTACTTC. Its protein is CASSFSQGAFYEQYF.

There are a few counts of this clonotype. This chain uses TRBV4-1 with TRBJ2-7; 9 positions match TRBD1. The ends lost 3 bases at V and 4 bases at J; junction bases unmatched: 10. Germline assignment: CDR1 MGHRA and CDR2 YSYEKL. This CDR3 has 16 residues. This chain's CDR3 is CASSQATGTGWYEQYF. The CDR3 region has the DNA TGCGCCAGCAGCCAGGCTACCGGGACAGGGTGGTACGAGCAGTACTTC.

At least ten counts were recorded for this clonotype. The chain employs TRBV12-3 or TRBV12-4 and TRBJ1-1; no firm D call. V lost 6 bases and J lost 1, with 12 bases in between. The CDR3 runs 14 residues. Here the CDR3 reads CASRFFTENTEAFF. CDR3 bases: TGTGCCAGCAGATTTTTTACCGAGAACACTGAAGCTTTCTTT.